This TCR beta chain was profiled in a study of T cell responses to AZD1222 COVID-19 vaccine (dated by TCRdb to the early 2020s). With respect to the entire study: AZD1222 recipients whose second dose came at about 4 weeks and those whose second dose came at about 12 weeks were combined into one group, since spike-specific TCR depth and breadth did not differ between the two schedules. Trial participants were enrolled by age into subgroups of 18-55, 56-69 and 70-plus years, and roughly 150, 30 and 60 TCR-sequenced participants, respectively, were included in these subgroups. TCR sequencing was performed for roughly 240 trial participants, of whom about 200 were given two doses of AZD1222 and some 26 were given two doses of MenACWY control vaccine.

The CDR3 regions of human TCRbeta chains were analyzed by immunosequencing. As for the original processing: TCRs in the repertoires were compared against a reference library of SARS-CoV-2-specific TCRs that had been generated with the MIRA antigen-specificity platform. Breadth was defined as the fraction of unique TCRs that were SARS-CoV-2-associated. Depth was defined as the fraction of total T cells that were SARS-CoV-2-associated. Using the MIRA data, each spike-specific TCR was assigned both to the spike region to which the TCR was reactive and to a CD4 or CD8 class. Log10-transformed breadth and depth values were compared by one-way ANOVA with Sidak's multiple comparisons tests. The clones in this table, taken by TCRdb from immuneACCESS, are in-frame only. Not every clone is retained; where verified, under half of the shortfall comes from an unresolved V gene, and the cause of the rest is unknown. The DNA was the basis for D and trimming; V, J and clone size are from that table. The sample includes over 150,000 clones, with roughly 90% observed a single time. In total, the top ten clones hold around 3% of the sample.

The time point tag for this specimen amounts to: baseline before first vaccination. Samples from vaccinated people were obtained from the UK trials COV001 and COV002, which included a single-blind randomized controlled phase 2/3 trial of AZD1222 (ChAdOx1 nCoV-19) in healthy adults. For TCRbeta chain sequencing, PBMC samples were collected from trial participants at day 0 and at day 28 after the second dose. Points on this clone: It lacks a known antigen. Per-base quality was not reported, and no clone a single base away is much larger than it.

The study at large found these results: Participants were mostly white British, with more females than males. The authors suggested clonal diversity may have been underestimated. The vaccine-associated CD4 TCRs covered the entire spike protein, and the dominant responses fell in regions 160-218 and 743-854. No day 14 peak-response samples were available, so repertoires were characterized only after the peak T cell response. Conclusions about previously exposed vaccinees are limited, since just five or six AZD1222 recipients were seropositive for SARS-CoV-2 at baseline. After two AZD1222 doses, spike-specific TCR breadth and depth were significantly higher than at day 0 and than in MenACWY recipients. The 56-69-year group was small, and its depth increase did not reach significance, likely because of low power. Epitopes outside the regions mutated in the B.1.351 and B.1.1.7 variants were reportedly recognized by nearly half of the unique spike-specific TCRs.

Relative to germline, V is 6 bases shorter and J is 8 bases shorter, with 19 bases between their ends. The germline V gene provides CDR1 MNHEY and CDR2 SVGAGI. The CDR3, cysteine through phenylalanine, is 15 amino acids long. Only CDR3 DNA is held: 45 bases, read in frame from base 1. The receptor was derived from an adult in good health. The specimen comprised peripheral blood, sampled on day 0 of AZD1222 vaccination. This chain is built from TRBV6-5 and TRBJ1-4; TRBD1 is a weak D gene call, 6 bases matching. The CDR3 in this case is CASSPLRDTGEKLFF. The DNA sequence reads TGTGCCAGCAGCCCACTCCGGGACACCGGGGAAAAACTGTTTTTT.